The source of this T cell receptor (beta chain) is a study of blood T cell repertoires in COVID-19 (dated by TCRdb to between 2020 and 2021). For context, the study as a whole: Samples from collaborators originated in the United States, Italy and Spain and spanned both the acute and convalescent phases of COVID-19. Samples came from the ongoing ImmuneRACE study (first 160 participants) plus 1,254 subjects from 6 global collaborators. Subjects who had been exposed to COVID-19, were actively infected with it, or had recovered from it provided the deeply sampled blood TCRbeta repertoires that made up the dataset. A freely available public database, intended as a resource for researchers studying the immune response to SARS-CoV-2, is where the repertoires were released. The material from the prospective study consisted of cDNA or gDNA derived from T cells, B-cell-depleted T cells, or PBMCs. Sample metadata almost always included a de-identified subject ID, COVID-19 status, age in years and sex. Where available, HLA class I and class II types were taken from metadata supplied by the sample provider and were not determined by assay-based typing.

Each collaborating institution followed its own protocols to collect whole blood in K2EDTA tubes. For TCRbeta analysis, collaborators shipped samples in one of three forms: frozen whole blood, isolated PBMCs, or DNA extracted from either of those sample types. Note on this clone: It lacks a known antigen. Qualities for individual bases were not recorded, and no much larger clone is one base off.

Here is what the overall study found, with its caveats: How much clinical and demographic metadata was included differed by source and by participant, and the metadata was provided uncurated.

From the cysteine up to the phenylalanine, the CDR3 has a length of 15 residues. This entry keeps only the CDR3 DNA: 45 bases, framed from base 1. In the germline V gene, CDR1 corresponds to LGHNA and CDR2 to YSLEER. From V the trimming removes 2 bases and from J it removes 6 bases, while the gene matches leave 8 bases of the junction unaccounted for. TCRbeta CDR3 regions were amplified from genomic DNA using the immunoSEQ Assay, a bias-controlled multiplex PCR. Turning to the authors' computational methods: The number of nucleated cells in each sample was estimated by amplification of reference gene primers within the assay. To quantify the absolute abundance of each unique TCRbeta CDR3 rearrangement, sequence reads were collapsed and filtered. For each sample, productive Simpson clonality was calculated as the square root of Simpson's diversity index over productive rearrangements. TCRdb holds this immuneACCESS table with in-frame rearrangements only. Some clones are missing; in checked studies, unresolved V genes explain under half, and the rest has no known cause. The V and J calls and clone size are taken from that table; D and trimming were inferred from the DNA. The sample table contains fewer than 120,000 clones; only one count was recorded for over 75% of them. Of the sample, 15% to 20% falls within the top ten clones.

The chain couples TRBV4-3 to TRBJ2-5; 8 of the junction bases match TRBD2. This TCR was sampled from a woman older than 75 with active or convalescent COVID-19. The sample was peripheral blood. At the DNA level, the sequence is TGCGCCAGCAGCCAATTAAGCGGGAGTCGGCAGACCCAGTACTTC. It translates as CASSQLSGSRQTQYF.